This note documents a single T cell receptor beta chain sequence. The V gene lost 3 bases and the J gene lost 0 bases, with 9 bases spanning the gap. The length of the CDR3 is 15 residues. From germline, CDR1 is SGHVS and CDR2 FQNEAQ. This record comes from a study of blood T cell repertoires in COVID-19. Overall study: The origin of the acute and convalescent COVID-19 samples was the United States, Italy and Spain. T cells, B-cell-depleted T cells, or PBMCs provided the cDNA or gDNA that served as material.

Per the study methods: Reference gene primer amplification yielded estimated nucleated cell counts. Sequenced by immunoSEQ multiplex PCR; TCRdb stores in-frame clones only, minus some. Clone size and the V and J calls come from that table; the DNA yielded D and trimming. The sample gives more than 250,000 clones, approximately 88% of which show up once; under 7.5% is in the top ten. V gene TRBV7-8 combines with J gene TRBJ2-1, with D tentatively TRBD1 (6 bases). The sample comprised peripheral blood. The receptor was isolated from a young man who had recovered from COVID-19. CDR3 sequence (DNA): TGTGCCAGCAGCTTGGGGGCAAGCTCCTACAATGAGCAGTTCTTC. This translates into CASSLGASSYNEQFF.